This TCR beta chain was identified in a study of cytomegalovirus exposure and HLA in healthy donors. CDR1 and CDR2 from the germline V gene are LGHNA and YNFKEQ. CDR3 length equals 17 residues. The PCR made use of 60 Vbeta and 13 Jbeta primers. Profiled with immunoSEQ multiplex PCR; TCRdb holds only in-frame clones, not every one. This table has over 150,000 clones, around 80% appearing once. The clonotype was recovered from a young man in good health and CMV-seropositive. Specimen: PBMCs. The gene calls are TRBV4-2 and TRBJ2-5, with 10 bases lining up with TRBD2. The DNA end is a closer match to TRBJ2-7, so the J assignment may be wrong. CDR3 region: CASSQAVPSGSLGEQYF. DNA of the CDR3: TGTGCCAGCAGCCAAGCTGTACCTAGCGGGAGTTTGGGCGAGCAGTACTTC.